This T cell receptor (beta chain) appears in the sequencing data of a study of post-analysis software for immune sequencing data. Overall study findings and caveats: In patients, five or six TRBV segments were more frequent than in controls, with TRBV5-6, TRBV5-1 and TRBV20-1 among them.

This CDR3 comprises 13 residues. The junction had 6 bases not matched to a gene; V was cut back by 7 bases and J by 3 bases. CDR1 is MGHDK, CDR2 SYGVNS, per germline. Unique molecular identifiers featured in each of the TCR beta cDNA libraries. Using its own MiXCR run on the PCR reads, TCRdb lists one record per CDR3 protein. The sample lists a few hundred thousand distinct CDR3 sequences; around a third were seen once. This clonotype was counted only a few times. Its target is not known. The sample was blood. This clonotype originated in a girl aged 2-17 years with multiple sclerosis. V and J are TRBV25-1 and TRBJ2-7; 7 bases are shared with TRBD2. This chain's CDR3 is CASTLTGGYEQYF. CDR3 coding DNA: TGTGCCAGCACTCTGACGGGAGGCTACGAGCAGTACTTC.